A few counts support the clone carrying this TCR beta chain. Its antigen remains unidentified. V lost 8 bases, J lost 2 bases, and 5 bases stayed unmatched. Germline CDR1 SQVTM, CDR2 ANQGSEA. This CDR3 has 12 residues. The data stem from a study of blood T cells in healthy people across ages. Every participating donor contributed 9.5 to 10 milliliters of peripheral blood through a draw. It was with a sample-barcoded 5' primer and a J-beta primer mix that a second PCR of about 6 to 12 cycles was run. MiXCR, run by TCRdb on the 5' RACE reads, gives a single entry per CDR3 protein. The sample holds fewer than 750,000 distinct CDR3 sequences, around 50% seen once. Study-level points and caveats: The study found more naive CD4+ cells and higher diversity in long-lived than aged donors. Diversity of TCR beta per million T cells declined in a roughly linear way with age.

The source of this sequence is an elderly man in good health. Sequences were obtained from blood. This rearrangement joins TRBV29-1 to TRBJ2-7, with 8 bases that match TRBD1. The CDR3 sequence: CSFKTGAYEQYF. The CDR3 nucleotides read TGCAGCTTCAAGACAGGGGCCTACGAGCAGTACTTC.